Presented here are 25 T cell receptor beta chains from one specimen sequenced in a study of blood T cell repertoires in COVID-19 (dated by TCRdb to about 2020). The library relied on the immunoSEQ multiplex PCR assay. The table comes from immuneACCESS by way of TCRdb, which keeps in-frame sequences with V and J called. Part of the clones is missing from these tables; in studies checked, under half for an unresolved V gene and the rest for unknown reasons. The sample contains 200,000 to 250,000 clones, about 88% of them found a single time. The ten largest make up about 0.93% of the sample. Input material: peripheral blood. The receptors stem from a man in his forties with acute or convalescent COVID-19.

CDR3 DNA: TGTGCCAGCAGCGTGGGGAGCTCCTATAATTCACCCCTCCACTTT. It is translated as CASSVGSSYNSPLHF. The rearrangement links TRBV11-2 to TRBJ1-6; D not certain. Trimming shortened V by 5 bases and J by 0 bases, and 8 bases separated the two germline ends. The CDR3 is 15 amino acids. Looked up from germline, CDR1 is SGHAT and CDR2 is FQNNGV. The variable domain in full, with the rest retrieved from reference TRBV11-2 and TRBJ1-6, is EAGVAQSPRYKIIEKRQSVAFWCNPISGHATLYWYQQILGQGPKLLIQFQNNGVVDDSQLPKDRFSAERLKGVDSTLKIQPAKLEDSAVYLCASSVGSSYNSPLHFGNGTRLTVT.

V usage is TRBV3-1 (or the pseudogene TRBV3-2) and J usage is TRBJ1-1; TRBD1 aligns across 7 bases. Germline CDR1 is LGHDT and CDR2 is YNNKEL (reference sequence). The V gene end was trimmed by 7 bases and the J gene end by 2 bases; junction bases not matched to a gene: 7. This CDR3 spans 14 amino acids. The CDR3 protein is CASTRGQANTEAFF. The CDR3 nucleotides read TGTGCCAGCACCCGAGGACAGGCAAACACTGAAGCTTTCTTT.

CDR3 region: CASSSDFDTQYF. The CDR3, as DNA: TGCGCCAGCAGCTCGGACTTCGATACGCAGTATTTT. The chain combines TRBV5-1 with TRBJ2-3; weak D call: TRBD2 (5 bases). V dropped 3 bases and J dropped 6 bases, with 8 bases sitting between them. The CDR3 is made up of 12 amino acids. Germline assignment: CDR1 SGHRS and CDR2 YFSETQ.

This clone came up a few times. The chain couples TRBV5-4 to TRBJ2-2; 9 nucleotides align to TRBD1. In germline, CDR1 is SGHNT, CDR2 YYREEE (reference sequence). V was clipped by 4 bases and J by 6 bases; unmatched bases: 10. The CDR3 is made up of 16 amino acids. In DNA, the CDR3 is TGTGCCAGCAGCCCGGAGGGGACAGGGAGAGCCGGGGAGCTGTTTTTT. Translated, it gives CASSPEGTGRAGELFF.

The chain has TRBV27 and TRBJ2-7; D call uncertain. CDR1 is MNHEY and CDR2 is SMNVEV in the germline V gene (reference sequence). The CDR3 has 8 amino acids. V was trimmed by 8 bases and J by 12 bases, leaving 8 bases between them. The CDR3 region has the DNA TGTGCCAGCCCCTACGTGTACTTC. Protein sequence: CASPYVYF.

This clone was found a few times. The chain uses TRBV6-5 and TRBJ1-6; 8 nucleotides align to TRBD1. Germline V gene sequence: CDR1 MNHEY, CDR2 SVGAGI. The V gene end was trimmed by 6 bases and the J gene end by 2 bases; junction bases not matched to a gene: 3. The CDR3 loop spans 15 amino acids. CDR3 bases: TGTGCCAGCAGACAGGGGGAGACCTATAATTCACCCCTCCACTTT. Amino acids: CASRQGETYNSPLHF.

V usage is TRBV3-1 (or the pseudogene TRBV3-2) and J usage is TRBJ1-2; D is perhaps TRBD1 (5 bases). The germline V gene encodes CDR1 LGHDT and CDR2 YNNKEL (reference sequence). The CDR3 is 14 amino acids. V gave up 1 base and J gave up 3 bases, with 9 bases separating them. The CDR3 loop is CASSQADRDYGYTF. CDR3 nucleotides: TGTGCCAGCAGCCAAGCTGACAGAGACTATGGCTACACCTTC.

The V gene is TRBV7-6, the J gene TRBJ1-1; 8 nucleotides align to TRBD1. V shed 1 base and J 8 bases; nucleotides not matched to a gene: 6. From germline, CDR1 is SGHVS and CDR2 FNYEAQ. The CDR3 covers 14 residues. The DNA for the CDR3 is TGTGCCAGCAGCTTAGAAAGTGACAGGGGCGAAGCTTTCTTT. Residues: CASSLESDRGEAFF. The complete variable domain, with remaining parts taken from reference TRBV7-6 and TRBJ1-1, reads GAGVSQSPRYKVTKRGQDVALRCDPISGHVSLYWYRQALGQGPEFLTYFNYEAQQDKSGLPNDRFSAERPEGSISTLTIQRTEQRDSAMYRCASSLESDRGEAFFGQGTRLTVV.

The rearrangement links TRBV29-1 to TRBJ2-7; 7 bases fit TRBD1. The germline V gene encodes CDR1 SQVTM and CDR2 ANQGSEA. This CDR3 region has 14 residues. Germline trimming cut 6 bases from V and 2 bases from J; bases unmatched to any gene: 10. The chain's CDR3 is CSVDTHRGTYEQYF. The DNA of the CDR3 is TGCAGCGTGGATACGCACAGGGGAACCTACGAGCAGTACTTC.

This chain uses TRBV28 with TRBJ1-1, with TRBD1 matching 11 bases. Germline V gene sequence: CDR1 MDHEN, CDR2 SYDVKM. CDR3 length: 16 residues. J gave up 5 bases and V 5 bases, and 10 bases lay outside the gene matches. The CDR3 DNA is TGTGCCAGCAGTAGTTGGGACAGGGGGTCGTGGACTGAAGCTTTCTTT. It codes for CASSSWDRGSWTEAFF.

Details on this clone: The CDR3 carries no conserved terminal phenylalanine or tryptophan, so it likely arises from a read error. Because the CDR3's place on the DNA is in doubt, the DNA is left out and the CDR3 is given as listed by TCRdb. The gene calls are TRBV5-8 and TRBJ1-3. Germline CDR1 reads SGHTS; CDR2 reads YDEGEE. From its first to its last residue, the CDR3 has 11 amino acids. CDR3 sequence: CASSSVLRSFV.

The rearrangement joins TRBV20-1 to TRBJ1-1, with D uncertain. V was cut by 3 bases and J by 4 bases, with 6 bases left in between. The CDR3 sequence is 11 residues long. Germline CDR1 reads DFQATT; CDR2 reads SNEGSKA (reference sequence). The CDR3 DNA sequence: TGCAGTGCTAGTCGTCGCACTGAAGCTTTCTTT. Protein: CSASRRTEAFF.

The V call is TRBV5-5, the J call TRBJ1-5; D gene unclear. Germline CDR1 SGHKS, CDR2 YYEKEE (reference sequence). The CDR3 consists of 15 residues. V lost 1 base to trimming and J lost 0 bases, with 8 bases between them. The CDR3 bases are TGTGCCAGCAGCTTGTCTGGAGGTAGCAATCAGCCCCAGCATTTT. This codes for CASSLSGGSNQPQHF.

The rearrangement uses TRBV6-2 or TRBV6-3 and TRBJ1-5, with TRBD1 as a possible D gene (5 bases). The CDR3 has 13 amino acids. Per germline, CDR1 MNHEY and CDR2 SVGEGT. Trimming took off 5 bases at V and 0 bases at J, with 5 bases between the two ends. CDR3 coding DNA: TGTGCCAGCAGTGACAGTAGCAATCAGCCCCAGCATTTT. Translating gives CASSDSSNQPQHF.

The chain couples TRBV27 to TRBJ2-2, with a weak D call TRBD2 (6 bases). Germline assignment: CDR1 MNHEY and CDR2 SMNVEV (reference sequence). The CDR3 length is 14 residues. The ends were cut back, 5 bases at V and 3 bases at J, with 10 bases in the middle. The CDR3 DNA reads TGTGCCAGCAGTCTCAGGGAGGACACCGGGGAGCTGTTTTTT. Residues: CASSLREDTGELFF.

The chain carries TRBV19 and TRBJ1-2; D gene ambiguous. CDR1 is LNHDA, CDR2 SQIVND, per germline (reference sequence). CDR3 length: 15 amino acids. Trimming took 0 bases from V and 7 from J, leaving 15 bases between them. The CDR3 spells CASSIDLWAGSGYTF. CDR3 nucleotides: TGTGCCAGTAGTATAGATCTATGGGCAGGAAGTGGCTACACCTTC.

The CDR3 DNA sequence: TGTGCCAGTAGTATAAGGGGACAGGACGATGGCTACACCTTC. It codes for CASSIRGQDDGYTF. The chain joins TRBV19 to TRBJ1-2; 8 nucleotides align to TRBD1. CDR1 LNHDA and CDR2 SQIVND come from the germline V gene (reference sequence). The V and J ends lost 2 bases and 6 bases, in that order; junction bases with no gene match: 5. This CDR3 is 14 amino acids long.

This clone has a single count. The chain has TRBV6-5 and TRBJ1-6, with 7 nucleotides matching TRBD1. In germline, CDR1 is MNHEY, CDR2 SVGAGI. Trimming at V came to 7 bases and at J to 8 bases, leaving 5 bases not matched to a gene. The CDR3 covers 13 residues. This CDR3 reads CASTRQGDSPLHF. CDR3 sequence (DNA): TGTGCCAGCACTCGACAGGGCGATTCACCCCTCCACTTT.

The chain has TRBV5-4 and TRBJ2-4; D is perhaps TRBD2 (6 bases). Germline CDR1 SGHNT, CDR2 YYREEE (reference sequence). V was trimmed by 4 bases and J by 3 bases, leaving 23 bases between them. The CDR3 spans 18 residues. The CDR3 nucleotides are TGTGCCAGCAGCCCCCCTCCAGGAGGGCCCTCGGGCAAAAACATTCAGTACTTC. Amino acid sequence: CASSPPPGGPSGKNIQYF.

V is TRBV2 and J is TRBJ1-2; tentative D call: TRBD1 (5 bases). Germline V lookup: CDR1 SNHLY, CDR2 FYNNEI. The CDR3 is made up of 14 amino acids. Trimming removed 8 bases from V and 6 bases from J, with 19 bases in between. CDR3 DNA sequence: TGTGCCAGCTTGGCGGGACGGACATCGAATGGCTACACCTTC. It encodes CASLAGRTSNGYTF.

This clone was observed once. The CDR3 loop is CALSVNTEAFF. CDR3 coding DNA: TGTGCCCTTTCGGTGAACACTGAAGCTTTCTTT. The gene calls are TRBV30 and TRBJ1-1; no reliable D call. CDR1 is GTSNPN and CDR2 is SVGIG in the germline V gene (reference sequence). The CDR3 consists of 11 residues. Trimming shortened V by 8 bases and J by 0 bases, and 7 bases separated the two germline ends.

This clone has just one count. In DNA form, the CDR3 reads TGTGCCAGCAGCCCTGGGGACACTCTGAACACCGGGGAGCTGTTTTTT. Translated, it gives CASSPGDTLNTGELFF. The V call is TRBV11-2, the J call TRBJ2-2; possibly TRBD1 for D (6 bases). Germline V CDR1 and CDR2: SGHAT, FQNNGV. The CDR3 runs 16 residues. The V and J ends lost 5 bases and 1 base respectively, with 14 bases between them.

The chain recombines TRBV27 with TRBJ1-5, with a possible D match to TRBD1 (6 bases). V lost 4 bases to trimming and J lost 4 bases, with 20 bases between them. Germline values: CDR1 MNHEY, CDR2 SMNVEV (reference sequence). The CDR3 is made up of 17 amino acids. CDR3 protein: CASSSTAQGLWNQPQHF. In DNA, the CDR3 is TGTGCCAGCAGTTCCACAGCACAGGGATTGTGGAATCAGCCCCAGCATTTT.

The V and J genes are TRBV5-4 and TRBJ2-5; maybe TRBD1 (6 bases). The germline CDR1 and CDR2 sequences are SGHNT and YYREEE (reference sequence). The V gene lost 3 bases and the J gene lost 5 bases, with 17 bases spanning the gap. There are 15 residues in the CDR3. The CDR3 spells CASSSEYRDRETQYF. The CDR3 bases are TGTGCCAGCAGCTCGGAGTACAGGGACCGGGAGACCCAGTACTTC.

The CDR3 DNA follows: TGTGCCAGCAGTCCACGTTTTGGCCCCTACGAGCAGTACTTC. It specifies CASSPRFGPYEQYF. V and J are TRBV27 and TRBJ2-7; D is ambiguous. CDR3 size: 14 residues. Trimming removed 5 bases at V and 2 bases at J, with 13 bases between. The germline V gene encodes CDR1 MNHEY and CDR2 SMNVEV (reference sequence).